These T cell receptor beta chains were read from a single sample in a study of control samples from healthy donors and cancer patients. TCRdb's copy holds only in-frame clones and misses some; the assay was immunoSEQ multiplex PCR. The repertoire has 65,000 to 80,000 clones, about 87% of them found once; the top ten carry under 2.5%. Material for sequencing was PBMCs. These receptors came from a woman aged 55 to 70 with head and neck cancer. The conserved cysteine and the conserved F or W are not part of the CDR3 here. Each record gives: V gene, CDR3 protein.

TRBV27	ATQPYSGSGYEQY
TRBV30	AWSVLSGDEAF
TRBV30	AWSVRRVDWTEAF
TRBV9	ASSIGTANHEQY
TRBV5-1	ASRAGGADTQY
TRBV7-2	ASSLLGLYGYT
TRBV7-9	ASSIGTSGINEQY
TRBV6-5	ASSSPNYGYT
TRBV6-5	ASSYPGQGYEQY
TRBV6-2/TRBV6-3	ASSYRHEQY
TRBV4-1	ASSPQRQYGYT
TRBV28	ASSLTSETRRGYT
TRBV13	ASSSSLNYEQY
TRBV24-1	ATSDLRQGNTGELF
TRBV29-1	SVPDPDSLIEKLF
TRBV5-1	ASSATGFISGNTIY
TRBV28	ASSLWGTVSYEQY
TRBV10-1	ASSESGLEGTQY
TRBV5-6	ASSPGTGWREQY
TRBV10-2	ASTTATNQPQH
TRBV5-8	ASSLDRGTDTQY
TRBV10-1	ASSAMDSYNEQF
TRBV7-2	ASSLGGTGELF
TRBV10-3	AISDKRRGQAAGYGYT
TRBV18	ASSPAGVDSPLH
TRBV18	ASSQIADNQPQH
TRBV18	ASSPAGAGYEQY
TRBV4-3	ASSHDRRSLGGQF
TRBV9	ASSPPRDDEQF
TRBV2	ASSEDRDSLYEQY
TRBV15	ATSRDRTGFYEQY
TRBV5-1	ASSSGLAGGVDTQY
TRBV5-4	ASSLRSPTGANVLT
TRBV7-9	ASSSYMGTFQETQY
TRBV7-2	ASTVERAYNEQF
TRBV7-9	ASSLGPSGGGTGELF
TRBV27	ASNGPNSYEQY
TRBV7-9	ASSIFAGEGTGELF
TRBV18	ASSPQPGQDSTYEQY
TRBV27	ASSLSRSDIWDYT
TRBV3-1/TRBV3-2	ASSQKPSGNNEQF
TRBV10-3	AISLTGLLNYGYT
TRBV18	ASSPPGGLPQH
TRBV2	ASKVQGLANEQF
TRBV2	ASRLAGGPAETQY
TRBV2	ASSALSTDTQY
TRBV14	ASSQDSGRAGEQF
TRBV5-1	ASSLRPGAETQY
TRBV6-4	ASSDSTGVRNEQF
TRBV7-8	ASSLTGLAGVHEQY
TRBV12-3/TRBV12-4	ASSRTTYEQY
TRBV5-1	ASSLDGADNSPLH
TRBV5-1	ASSLGRKNTIY
TRBV4-2	ASSQRLTNTGELF
TRBV7-2	ASSLGPGQGQETQY